These T cell receptor beta chains were read from a single sample in a study of cytomegalovirus exposure and HLA in healthy donors. The protocol was immunoSEQ multiplex PCR, while the TCRdb copy is restricted to in-frame clones and leaves out a portion. The repertoire consists of roughly 31,000 clones, with approximately 62% occurring once and the leading ten covering more than 40%. The sample consisted of PBMCs. The source is a male donor in good health and CMV-seropositive. CDR3s include the opening cysteine and the closing phenylalanine or tryptophan. A D gene is named only where the DNA matches it firmly. Some rows mark clone size as missing; the rest say once, few, many or name a class of expanded clone.

TRBV27	NA	TRBJ2-5	NA	TGTGCCAGCAGCCCTCAGGGGCCCCAAGAGACCCAGTACTTC	CASSPQGPQETQYF
TRBV19	NA	TRBJ2-5	NA	TGTGCCAGTGCTGCAGCCACCGCGGGGGAGACCCAGTACTTC	CASAAATAGETQYF
TRBV5-4	few	TRBJ2-3	NA	TGTGCCAGCAGCCGGGACTCTGATACGCAGTATTTT	CASSRDSDTQYF
TRBV7-6	NA	TRBJ2-1	TRBD1	TGTGCCAGCAGCTTAATAGGGGGACAGGGGAATGAGCAGTTCTTC	CASSLIGGQGNEQFF
TRBV7-9	NA	TRBJ2-5	NA	TGTGCCAGCAGGACATTAGCGGACCAAGAGACCCAGTACTTC	CASRTLADQETQYF
TRBV6-1	NA	TRBJ2-3	TRBD2	TGTGCCAGCAGGCATCCAGGACTAGTACAAGATACGCAGTATTTT	CASRHPGLVQDTQYF
TRBV5-6	NA	TRBJ1-2	TRBD1	TGTGCCAGCAACTCGGGACAGCTAAACTATGGCTACACCTTC	CASNSGQLNYGYTF
TRBV27	NA	TRBJ2-7	NA	TGTGCCAGCAGTTTAGAGGGGGGGCCTCTGTACGAGCAGTACTTC	CASSLEGGPLYEQYF
TRBV6-4	few	TRBJ2-3	NA	TGTGCCAGCAGTGCCGCTGGAGGCACAGATACGCAGTATTTT	CASSAAGGTDTQYF
TRBV28	few	TRBJ2-7	TRBD1	TGTGCCAGCAGTTGGACAGGGAACGAGCAGTACTTC	CASSWTGNEQYF
TRBV10-1	NA	TRBJ2-3	TRBD2	TGCGCCAGCAGTGACCAGCGGGAGGGCCCTAATACGCAGTATTTT	CASSDQREGPNTQYF
TRBV5-6	few	TRBJ1-2	NA	TGTGCCAGCTTCTCAAAGGGGCTCCCCTTTTATGGCTACACCTTC	CASFSKGLPFYGYTF
TRBV7-7	NA	TRBJ1-1	NA	TGTGCTAGCAGCTTTCCAGTGAACCCTGCAGCTTTCTTT	CASSFPVNPAAFF
TRBV2	NA	TRBJ2-2	TRBD2	TGTGCCAGCCGTGAAGGACTAGCGGCTATTGGGGAGCTGTTTTTT	CASREGLAAIGELFF
TRBV9	few	TRBJ2-7	TRBD2	TGTGCCAGCAGCATGGGGGGGACTAGCGGGAGAAACGAGCAGTACTTC	CASSMGGTSGRNEQYF
TRBV10-2	NA	TRBJ2-5	NA	TGCGCCAGCAGTGCTACAGGGATGGAGACCCAGTACTTC	CASSATGMETQYF
TRBV7-9	medium-sized	TRBJ2-7	TRBD2	TGTGCCAGCAGCTTAGAGGCTAGCGGGAGCTACGAGCAGTACTTC	CASSLEASGSYEQYF
TRBV5-6	few	TRBJ2-7	TRBD1	TGTGCCAGCAGCTTGGAGGGACAGGGATCCTACGAGCAGTACTTC	CASSLEGQGSYEQYF
TRBV6-1	NA	TRBJ2-4	TRBD1	TGTGCCAGCAGTGACCCCAGGGGGCGAAGGACCAAAAACATTCAGTACTTC	CASSDPRGRRTKNIQYF
TRBV5-1	few	TRBJ1-4	NA	TGCGCCAGCAGCTTAGGGGATGTAGGCGAAAAACTGTTTTTT	CASSLGDVGEKLFF
TRBV11-3	NA	TRBJ1-2	NA	TGTGCCAGCAGCTTAGTTGACATGGGCTACACCTTC	CASSLVDMGYTF
TRBV18	NA	TRBJ1-5	NA	TGTGCCAGCTCACCAGCGGGGCTGAGCGGGCCCCAGCATTTT	CASSPAGLSGPQHF
TRBV25-1	NA	TRBJ2-2	NA	TGTGCCAGCAGTGATCGTTCGGGGTTCACCGGGGAGCTGTTTTTT	CASSDRSGFTGELFF
TRBV28	NA	TRBJ1-5	NA	TGTGCCAGCAGTTTACCCTACCAGGGGTCGAGCAATCAGCCCCAGCATTTT	CASSLPYQGSSNQPQHF
TRBV5-1	NA	TRBJ2-1	TRBD2	TGCGCCAGCAGCTGGAGCGGGGGGGCCAATGAGCAGTTCTTC	CASSWSGGANEQFF